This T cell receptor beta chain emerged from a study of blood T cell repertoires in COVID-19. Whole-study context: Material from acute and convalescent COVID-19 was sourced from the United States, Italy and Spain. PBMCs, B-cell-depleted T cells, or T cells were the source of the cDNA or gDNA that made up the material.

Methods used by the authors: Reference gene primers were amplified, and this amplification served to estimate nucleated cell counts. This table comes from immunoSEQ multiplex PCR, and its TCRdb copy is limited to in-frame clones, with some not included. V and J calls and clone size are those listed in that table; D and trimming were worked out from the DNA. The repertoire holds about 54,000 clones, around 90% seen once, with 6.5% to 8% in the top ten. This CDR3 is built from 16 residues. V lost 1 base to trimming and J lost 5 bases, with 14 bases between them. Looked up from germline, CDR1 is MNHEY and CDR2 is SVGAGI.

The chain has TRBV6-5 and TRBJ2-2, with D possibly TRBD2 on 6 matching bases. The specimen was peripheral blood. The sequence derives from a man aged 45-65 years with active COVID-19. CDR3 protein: CASSYFSFAGTGELFF. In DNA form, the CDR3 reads TGTGCCAGCAGTTACTTCTCTTTCGCGGGAACCGGGGAGCTGTTTTTT.